This T cell receptor (beta chain) was sequenced for a study of T-cell reconstitution after alpha-beta-depleted transplantation in children. Study-wide findings and caveats: Reportedly, alpha-beta T cells present about two months post-transplant originated from several hundred expanded clones of graft origin. Elevated TCRbeta diversity at day 60 was traced, in some patients, to surviving recipient T cells and thymic progenitors. Newly generated T cells supplied most T-cell counts and diversity one year post-transplant.

This sample's TCRbeta library carried unique molecular identifier barcodes. TCRdb processed the PCR reads anew with MiXCR; each CDR3 protein has one entry. The data contain 550,000 to 600,000 distinct CDR3 sequences, 23% of them singletons. As concerns this clonotype: Its target is unknown.

CDR3 length: 14 residues. The V gene end was trimmed by 7 bases and the J gene end by 11 bases; junction bases not matched to a gene: 9. Per germline, CDR1 MDHEN and CDR2 SYDVKM. This receptor was obtained from a boy in the first two years of life who had a stem cell transplant for acute myeloid leukemia, so the T cells may come from the graft donor. Sample: PBMCs, mostly from graft donor cells, taken 360 days after TCRalphabeta/CD19-depleted stem cell transplant. The rearrangement links TRBV28 to TRBJ1-6; 9 nucleotides agree with TRBD1. The CDR3 protein is CASKVGTGKPPLHF. CDR3 DNA sequence: TGTGCCAGCAAAGTGGGGACAGGGAAGCCACCCCTCCACTTT.